The T cell receptor beta chain described here comes from a study of T cells in tuberculosis. Assay used: immunoSEQ multiplex PCR; TCRdb lists only in-frame clones, some missing. The sample holds 37,000 or so clones, about 94% seen once. The length of the CDR3 is 16 residues. Looked up from germline, CDR1 is SGHVS and CDR2 is FQNEAQ. V shed 5 bases and J 0 bases; nucleotides not matched to a gene: 8. Whole-study results and caveats: Shorter CDR3-alpha in active tuberculosis partly drove smaller distances. Selection depended on which cryopreserved specimens were available.

Details on this clone: Its specificity is unknown.

This chain joins TRBV7-8 and TRBJ2-5, with 8 bases fitting TRBD1. The sample consisted of PBMCs. The sequence derives from a donor aged 10-29 years with latent tuberculosis or without tuberculosis infection. Some clones in this sample may be carry-over from other donors' samples. In DNA, the CDR3 is TGTGCCAGCAGCCCAAGGACAGGGCCGCACCAAGAGACCCAGTACTTC. Amino acids: CASSPRTGPHQETQYF.